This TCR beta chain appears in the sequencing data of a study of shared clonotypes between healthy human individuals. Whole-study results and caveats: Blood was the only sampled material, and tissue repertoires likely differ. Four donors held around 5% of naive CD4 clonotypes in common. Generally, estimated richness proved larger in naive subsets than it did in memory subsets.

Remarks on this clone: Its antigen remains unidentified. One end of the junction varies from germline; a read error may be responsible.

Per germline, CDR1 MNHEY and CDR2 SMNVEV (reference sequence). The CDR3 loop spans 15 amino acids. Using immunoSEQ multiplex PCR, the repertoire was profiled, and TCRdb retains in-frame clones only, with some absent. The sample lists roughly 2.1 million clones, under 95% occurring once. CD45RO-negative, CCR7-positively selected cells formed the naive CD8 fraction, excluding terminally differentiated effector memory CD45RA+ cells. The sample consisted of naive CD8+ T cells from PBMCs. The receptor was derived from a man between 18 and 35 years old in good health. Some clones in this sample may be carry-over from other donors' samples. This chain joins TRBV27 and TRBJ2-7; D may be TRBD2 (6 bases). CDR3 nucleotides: TGTGCCGGCAGTTTGTCCCCCGGGACTTCCTACGAGCAGTACTTC. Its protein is CAGSLSPGTSYEQYF.